Shown below are 32 T cell receptor beta chains from a single sample sequenced in a study of shared clonotypes between healthy human individuals. Sequencing was performed with immunoSEQ multiplex PCR; in TCRdb, only in-frame clones are kept and a portion is missing. Of about 690,000 clones listed, about 90% are singletons. The specimen sequenced was memory CD8+ T cells from PBMCs. Subset in this sample: CD45RO+ cells pooled with CCR7-negative TemRA cells. The receptor set was obtained from a man between 18 and 29 years old in good health. Some clones in this sample may be carry-over from other donors' samples.

This clone was seen once. The chain couples TRBV27 to TRBJ2-3; the match to TRBD1 covers 7 bases. CDR3 length: 16 residues. J was trimmed by 3 bases and V by 3 bases; bases with no gene match: 9. Germline loops: CDR1 MNHEY, CDR2 SMNVEV (reference sequence). Written as DNA, the CDR3 is TGTGCCAGCAGTTTTCTCCGGGACAGTGAAACAGATACGCAGTATTTT. It codes for CASSFLRDSETDTQYF.

The rearrangement joins TRBV5-6 to TRBJ2-5; TRBD1 is a possible D gene (5 bases). Matching the DNA end better, TRBJ2-7 makes the J call doubtful. Germline lookup yields CDR1 SGHDT and CDR2 YYEEEE. The CDR3 length is 13 residues. The CDR3: CASSFKGPYEQYF. The DNA for the CDR3 is TGTGCCAGCAGCTTTAAGGGGCCCTACGAGCAGTACTTC.

The chain uses TRBV7-3 and TRBJ2-3, with TRBD2 matching 10 bases. Germline V lookup: CDR1 SGHTA, CDR2 FQGTGA. V lost 2 bases to trimming and J lost 4 bases; unmatched junction nucleotides: 6. The CDR3 spans 16 residues. CDR3 coding DNA: TGTGCCAGCAGCTTAGGGCTAGCGGGAGAGGCAGATACGCAGTATTTT. It specifies CASSLGLAGEADTQYF.

This clone is a singleton in its sample. The genes are TRBV7-9 and TRBJ2-1; 8 bases map to TRBD2. Germline-derived CDR1 and CDR2 are SEHNR and FQNEAQ (reference sequence). There are 15 residues in the CDR3. V lost 4 bases and J lost 5; bases outside the gene matches: 7. The CDR3 DNA reads as TGTGCCAGCAGCTCGATAACGACTAGCGACAATGAGCAGTTCTTC. It yields the protein CASSSITTSDNEQFF. The full variable domain, its missing parts supplied by reference TRBV7-9 and TRBJ2-1, is DTGVSQNPRHKITKRGQNVTFRCDPISEHNRLYWYRQTLGQGPEFLTYFQNEAQLEKSRLLSDRFSAERPKGSFSTLEIQRTEQGDSAMYLCASSSITTSDNEQFFGPGTRLTVL.

This sequence joins TRBV6-6 and TRBJ2-1; D perhaps matches TRBD1 (6 bases). The CDR3 loop spans 12 amino acids. Germline loops: CDR1 MNHNY, CDR2 SVGAGI (reference sequence). V lost 6 bases and J lost 8, with 11 bases in between. CDR3 DNA: TGTGCCAGCAGCGACGCAGGGGATGAGCAGTTCTTC. This translates into CASSDAGDEQFF.

The chain carries TRBV7-2 and TRBJ2-3, with D unclear. Trimming shortened V by 4 bases and J by 2 bases, and 16 bases separated the two germline ends. Germline-derived CDR1 and CDR2 are SGHTA and FQGNSA. This CDR3 contains 16 residues. The CDR3, as DNA: TGTGCCAGCAGCTCCCCAATAGGCGTTATCACAGATACGCAGTATTTT. It translates to CASSSPIGVITDTQYF. Using reference TRBV7-2 and TRBJ2-3 for the parts outside the CDR3, the full variable domain is GAGVSQSPSNKVTEKGKDVELRCDPISGHTALYWYRQSLGQGLEFLIYFQGNSAPDKSGLPSDRFSAERTGGSVSTLTIQRTQQEDSAVYLCASSSPIGVITDTQYFGPGTRLTVL.

The chain links TRBV27 to TRBJ2-7, with TRBD1 matching 8 bases. Germline V gene data show CDR1 as MNHEY and CDR2 as SMNVEV (reference sequence). The CDR3 has 15 residues. After removal of 1 base from V and 6 bases from J, the junction contained 8 bases not matched to a gene. The DNA for the CDR3 is TGTGCCAGCAGTTTATTTGGACCAGGGGGCGGCGAGCAGTACTTC. Translation gives CASSLFGPGGGEQYF.

The chain is built from TRBV30 and TRBJ1-2, with D possibly matching TRBD1 (5 bases). The germline gives CDR1 GTSNPN, CDR2 SVGIG (reference sequence). This CDR3 contains 13 residues. V was clipped by 0 bases and J by 6 bases, with 11 bases between them. CDR3 region: CAWSVRGYNGYTF. The CDR3, as DNA: TGTGCCTGGAGTGTACGGGGGTATAATGGCTACACCTTC.

The chain carries TRBV9 and TRBJ2-7; D unclear. The CDR3 runs 13 residues. The germline V and J ends were trimmed by 0 bases and 6 bases, with 10 bases remaining between them. Germline CDR1 SGDLS, CDR2 YYNGEE. CDR3 bases: TGTGCCAGCAGCGTAGCGACGTTGGGCGAGCAGTACTTC. Residues: CASSVATLGEQYF.

The rearrangement links TRBV7-8 to TRBJ2-1; TRBD2 is a possible D gene (6 bases). CDR1 SGHVS and CDR2 FQNEAQ come from the germline V gene. Trimming cost V 11 bases and J 2 bases, with 16 bases left between them. This CDR3 comprises 14 residues. The CDR3 nucleotides are TGTGCCTGCGGACTATCGGTCGCCTACAATGAGCAGTTCTTC. Its translation: CACGLSVAYNEQFF.

This sequence joins TRBV27 and TRBJ2-1; tentative D call: TRBD1 (6 bases). The CDR3 has 18 amino acids. Trimming left V 3 bases short and J 10 bases short, with 28 bases between. The V gene's germline CDR1 is MNHEY and CDR2 SMNVEV (reference sequence). CDR3 loop: CASSFAAPRDIRFGEQFF. Here the CDR3 DNA reads TGTGCCAGCAGTTTTGCGGCTCCCCGGGACATCCGCTTCGGCGAGCAGTTCTTC.

This clone is a singleton in its sample. CDR3 in amino acids: CASSFRDSQETQYF. The CDR3 nucleotides read TGCGCCAGCAGCTTTCGGGACAGCCAAGAGACCCAGTACTTC. This chain connects TRBV5-1 to TRBJ2-5, with 7 bases aligning to TRBD1. Germline V gene data show CDR1 as SGHRS and CDR2 as YFSETQ. J gave up 1 base and V 2 bases, and 2 bases lay outside the gene matches. The CDR3 totals 14 residues.

The V and J genes are TRBV6-5 and TRBJ1-5; tentative D call: TRBD1 (5 bases). V lost 2 bases to trimming and J lost 7 bases, with 12 bases between them. CDR3 length: 14 amino acids. Germline V gene sequence: CDR1 MNHEY, CDR2 SVGAGI. CDR3 residues: CASSYGQGDQPQHF. The CDR3 DNA is TGTGCCAGCAGTTACGGGCAGGGAGACCAGCCCCAGCATTTT.

The chain links TRBV5-1 to TRBJ2-7; D gene ambiguous. The CDR3 length is 17 residues. Trimming took off 2 bases at V and 6 bases at J, with 24 bases between the two ends. Germline CDR1 SGHRS, CDR2 YFSETQ. This CDR3 is CASSFRLRPDRTGEQYF. The CDR3 nucleotides are TGCGCCAGCAGCTTTCGGCTACGGCCGGACCGGACGGGCGAGCAGTACTTC.

This sequence joins TRBV28 and TRBJ2-7; a weak D match, TRBD1 (5 bases). The CDR3 is 15 residues long. Trimming stripped 5 bases from V and 6 bases from J, with 20 bases between. Germline assignment: CDR1 MDHEN and CDR2 SYDVKM. The CDR3 spells CASSPGLGNLGEQYF. As DNA, the CDR3 is TGTGCCAGCAGTCCAGGGCTGGGGAACCTCGGCGAGCAGTACTTC.

This clone was counted a single time. The V and J genes are TRBV6-1 and TRBJ1-2; D is ambiguous. The CDR3 extends over 13 amino acids. Trimming shortened V by 3 bases and J by 4 bases, and 9 bases separated the two germline ends. Germline CDR1 and CDR2: MNHNS and SASEGT. The CDR3 is CASSEYAAYGYTF. The CDR3, as DNA: TGTGCCAGCAGTGAGTATGCGGCCTATGGCTACACCTTC.

This chain connects TRBV6-6 to TRBJ2-7; 8 nucleotides align to TRBD2. This CDR3 is 13 amino acids long. The V segment lost 7 bases and the J segment 5 bases; nucleotides outside the gene matches: 7. Germline V gene lookup returns CDR1 MNHNY and CDR2 SVGAGI (reference sequence). CDR3 DNA: TGTGCCAGCACGCCCGGGAGGGGCCACGAGCAGTACTTC. This sequence encodes CASTPGRGHEQYF.

The chain carries TRBV7-2 and TRBJ2-1; D uncertain. The CDR3 covers 13 residues. The germline V and J ends were trimmed by 1 base and 10 bases, with 11 bases remaining between them. Per germline, CDR1 SGHTA and CDR2 FQGNSA. CDR3 DNA: TGTGCCAGCAGCTTAGTGCGGTTCGACGAGCAGTTCTTC. This gives the protein CASSLVRFDEQFF.

This rearrangement joins TRBV7-9 to TRBJ2-1, with 8 nucleotides matching TRBD2. J was trimmed by 10 bases and V by 0 bases; bases with no gene match: 8. There are 15 residues in the CDR3. The germline CDR1 and CDR2 sequences are SEHNR and FQNEAQ (reference sequence). This chain's CDR3 is CASSLAPGLVQEQFF. The CDR3 bases are TGTGCCAGCAGCTTAGCGCCGGGACTAGTGCAGGAGCAGTTCTTC.

The V call is TRBV12-5, the J call TRBJ1-1; the D is unclear. The CDR3 runs to 12 residues. From germline, CDR1 is LGHNT and CDR2 FRNRAP. Deletions cut 1 base from V and 4 bases from J, with 4 bases between. The CDR3, as DNA: TGTGCTAGTGGTTTGGACTTCACTGAAGCTTTCTTT. This sequence encodes CASGLDFTEAFF. Together with reference TRBV12-5 and TRBJ1-1, the CDR3 gives the full variable domain: DARVTQTPRHKVTEMGQEVTMRCQPILGHNTVFWYRQTMMQGLELLAYFRNRAPLDDSGMPKDRFSAEMPDATLATLKIQPSEPRDSAVYFCASGLDFTEAFFGQGTRLTVV.

The rearrangement links TRBV27 to TRBJ1-1; D is uncertain. The CDR3 runs to 13 residues. Germline lookup yields CDR1 MNHEY and CDR2 SMNVEV (reference sequence). Deletions cut 6 bases from V and 3 bases from J, with 11 bases between. This chain's CDR3 is CASSQALYTEAFF. The DNA of the CDR3 is TGTGCCAGCAGCCAGGCCCTTTACACTGAAGCTTTCTTT.

This chain links TRBV7-2 with TRBJ2-7; D assignment may be TRBD1 or TRBD2 (5 bases each). This CDR3 spans 14 amino acids. CDR1 and CDR2 from the germline V gene are SGHTA and FQGNSA. Trimming shortened V by 3 bases and J by 0 bases, and 9 bases separated the two germline ends. The CDR3 sequence is CASSFTGPSYEQYF. In DNA form, the CDR3 reads TGTGCCAGCAGCTTCACGGGACCCTCCTACGAGCAGTACTTC.

The chain links TRBV19 to TRBJ2-5; D is possibly TRBD2 (5 bases). Trimming removed 6 bases from V and 3 bases from J, with 20 bases in between. Germline V gives CDR1 LNHDA, CDR2 SQIVND (reference sequence). CDR3 length: 16 residues. The CDR3, as DNA: TGTGCCAGTAGCAGCCTGCCGCCGGGGAGAGAAGAGACCCAGTACTTC. This sequence encodes CASSSLPPGREETQYF.

The V gene is TRBV19, the J gene TRBJ1-5, with D perhaps matching TRBD1 (5 bases). V was shortened by 1 base and J by 6 bases, with 16 bases between the two germline ends. CDR1 is LNHDA and CDR2 is SQIVND in the germline V gene (reference sequence). The length of the CDR3 is 16 residues. In nucleotides, the CDR3 is TGTGCCAGTAGTATAGCCGACGTTTTAAGGGGTCAGCCCCAGCATTTT. It yields the protein CASSIADVLRGQPQHF.

The rearrangement uses TRBV7-9 and TRBJ2-1; TRBD1 aligns across 7 bases. The junction had 10 bases not matched to a gene; V was cut back by 5 bases and J by 9 bases. CDR1 is SEHNR and CDR2 is FQNEAQ in the germline V gene (reference sequence). CDR3 length equals 14 residues. CDR3 amino acids: CASSQDRVGSEQFF. CDR3 sequence (DNA): TGTGCCAGCAGCCAAGACAGGGTGGGGAGTGAGCAGTTCTTC.

The V call is TRBV27, the J call TRBJ2-1; D gene uncertain. This CDR3 spans 14 amino acids. Trimming removed 1 base at V and 9 bases at J, with 13 bases between. Germline CDR1 reads MNHEY; CDR2 reads SMNVEV (reference sequence). This CDR3 is CASSLYATLGEQFF. In DNA form, the CDR3 reads TGTGCCAGCAGTTTATATGCCACGCTCGGTGAGCAGTTCTTC.

The V gene is TRBV4-3, the J gene TRBJ1-5; D not certain. Trimming shortened V by 4 bases and J by 6 bases, and 16 bases separated the two germline ends. The CDR3 is made up of 15 amino acids. In germline, CDR1 is LGHNA, CDR2 YSLEER. In nucleotides, the CDR3 is TGCGCCAGCAGCCCTCGAGCGGGTGGCGGTCAGCCCCAGCATTTT. It is translated as CASSPRAGGGQPQHF.

V is TRBV15 and J is TRBJ2-5, with D perhaps matching TRBD1 or TRBD2 (7 bases each). This CDR3 is 14 amino acids long. Germline lookup yields CDR1 LNHNV and CDR2 YYDKDF (reference sequence). V lost 11 bases and J 1 base, leaving 17 bases between the germline ends. The CDR3 here is CALGAGGAQETQYF. The CDR3 DNA reads as TGTGCCCTCGGGGCAGGGGGGGCCCAAGAGACCCAGTACTTC.

The chain is built from TRBV5-1 and TRBJ1-1; maybe TRBD1 (5 bases). Trimming cost V 5 bases and J 9 bases, with 17 bases left between them. Germline V gene sequence: CDR1 SGHRS, CDR2 YFSETQ. CDR3 length: 13 amino acids. The CDR3 sequence: CASRGPPEGQAFF. The DNA of the CDR3 is TGCGCCAGCAGAGGTCCCCCCGAGGGGCAAGCTTTCTTT.

With respect to this clone: The same CDR3 arises from other DNA sequences in this sample as well. This chain joins TRBV9 and TRBJ2-1; possible D gene TRBD2, 6 bases. V lost 0 bases and J 2 bases, leaving 9 bases between the germline ends. CDR1 is SGDLS and CDR2 is YYNGEE in the germline V gene. CDR3 length equals 15 residues. The CDR3 region is CASSVGGGPYNEQFF. In nucleotides, the CDR3 is TGTGCCAGCAGCGTAGGGGGAGGCCCCTACAATGAGCAGTTCTTC.

The chain uses TRBV5-6 and TRBJ1-1, with no clear D. The CDR3 contains 15 residues. V was clipped by 3 bases and J by 5 bases, with 17 bases between them. Per the germline V gene, CDR1 is SGHDT and CDR2 is YYEEEE. The CDR3 loop is CASSSEGPLVTEAFF. Written as DNA, the CDR3 is TGTGCCAGCAGCTCGGAAGGGCCCCTCGTTACTGAAGCTTTCTTT.

The chain links TRBV27 to TRBJ1-2; a weak D match, TRBD1 (6 bases). In germline, CDR1 is MNHEY, CDR2 SMNVEV (reference sequence). This CDR3 has 13 amino acids. Trimming left V 11 bases short and J 4 bases short, with 17 bases between. This CDR3 reads CACGGRPGYGYTF. Here the CDR3 DNA reads TGTGCCTGCGGGGGGCGGCCGGGCTATGGCTACACCTTC.